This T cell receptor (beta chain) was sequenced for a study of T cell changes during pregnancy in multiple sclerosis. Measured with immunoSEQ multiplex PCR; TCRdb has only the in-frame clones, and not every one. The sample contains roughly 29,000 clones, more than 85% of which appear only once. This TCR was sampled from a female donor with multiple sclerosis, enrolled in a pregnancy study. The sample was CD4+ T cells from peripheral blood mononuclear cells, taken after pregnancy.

The CDR3 here is CASSLIWGSTSNEQFF. CDR3 sequence (DNA): TGTGCCAGCAGTTTAATTTGGGGCAGTACTTCCAATGAGCAGTTCTTC. V gene TRBV27 combines with J gene TRBJ2-1, with D tentatively TRBD1 (5 bases). Trimming stripped 2 bases from V and 6 bases from J, with 17 bases between. The CDR3 has 16 residues. Germline V gene data show CDR1 as MNHEY and CDR2 as SMNVEV (reference sequence).